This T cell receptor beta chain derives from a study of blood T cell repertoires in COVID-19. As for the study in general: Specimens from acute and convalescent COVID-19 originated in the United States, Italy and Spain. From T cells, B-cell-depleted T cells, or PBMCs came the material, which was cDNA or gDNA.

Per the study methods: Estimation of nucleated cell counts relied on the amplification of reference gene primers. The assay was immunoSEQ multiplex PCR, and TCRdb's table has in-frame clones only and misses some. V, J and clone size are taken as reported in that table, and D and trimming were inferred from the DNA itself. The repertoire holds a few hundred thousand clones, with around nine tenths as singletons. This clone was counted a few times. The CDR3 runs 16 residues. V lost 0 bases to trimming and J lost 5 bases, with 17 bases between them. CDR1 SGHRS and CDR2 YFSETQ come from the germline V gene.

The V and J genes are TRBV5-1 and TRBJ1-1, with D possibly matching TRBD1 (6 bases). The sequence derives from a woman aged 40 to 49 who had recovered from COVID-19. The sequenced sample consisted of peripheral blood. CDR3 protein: CASSLVLRGGSTEAFF. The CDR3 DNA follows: TGCGCCAGCAGCTTGGTTTTGAGGGGGGGTTCGACTGAAGCTTTCTTT. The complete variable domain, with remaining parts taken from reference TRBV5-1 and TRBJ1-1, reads KAGVTQTPRYLIKTRGQQVTLSCSPISGHRSVSWYQQTPGQGLQFLFEYFSETQRNKGNFPGRFSGRQFSNSRSEMNVSTLELGDSALYLCASSLVLRGGSTEAFFGQGTRLTVV.